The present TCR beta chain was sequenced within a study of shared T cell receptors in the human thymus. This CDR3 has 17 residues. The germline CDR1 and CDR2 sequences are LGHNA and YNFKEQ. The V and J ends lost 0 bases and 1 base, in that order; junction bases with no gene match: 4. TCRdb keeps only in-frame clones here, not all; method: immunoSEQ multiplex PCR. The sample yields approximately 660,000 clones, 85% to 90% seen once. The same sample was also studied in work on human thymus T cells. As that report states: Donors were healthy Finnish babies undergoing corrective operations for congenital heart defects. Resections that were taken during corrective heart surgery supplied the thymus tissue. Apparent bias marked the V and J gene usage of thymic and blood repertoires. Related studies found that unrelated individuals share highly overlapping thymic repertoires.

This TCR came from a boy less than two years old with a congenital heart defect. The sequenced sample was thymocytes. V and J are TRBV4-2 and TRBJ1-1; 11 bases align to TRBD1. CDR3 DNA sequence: TGTGCCAGCAGCCAAGATCGGACAGGGGGCTCGAACACTGAAGCTTTCTTT. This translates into CASSQDRTGGSNTEAFF.